The 17 T cell receptor beta chains below come from one sample, sequenced in a study of CD4 and CD8 cells across lung adenocarcinoma regions. TCRdb redid the calling of the PCR reads with MiXCR, one entry per CDR3 protein. This repertoire shows roughly 20,000 distinct CDR3 sequences, roughly half found once; its top ten account for about 22%. The sequenced sample consisted of CD8+ T cells from the center of a lung tumor. Source of these receptors: a female donor with lung adenocarcinoma. The CD4 and CD8 labels of this study may be unreliable.

The J gene is TRBJ2-3, the V gene TRBV10-2; D is tentatively TRBD1 or TRBD2 (5 bases each). The J call may be in error: the DNA end matches TRBJ2-7 better. The CDR3 is 15 amino acids. Germline V gene sequence: CDR1 WSHSY, CDR2 SAAADI. The CDR3 protein is CASSTTGRYTDMQYF. CDR3 sequence (DNA): TGCGCCAGCAGTACGACGGGACGGTACACAGATATGCAGTACTTC.

As to this clonotype: Relative to the germline gene, one junction end is altered; a read error may explain this. This chain joins TRBV10-3 and TRBJ2-3, with a possible D match to TRBD2 (7 bases). CDR1 and CDR2 from the germline V gene are ENHRY and SYGVKD. There are 14 residues in the CDR3. The CDR3 spells CAGRGGHGQDTQYF. The CDR3 DNA reads as TGTGCGGGGCGCGGGGGCCACGGCCAAGATACGCAGTATTTC.

In its sample, this clonotype was seen a few times. The rearrangement joins TRBV4-1 to TRBJ2-2, with 11 bases fitting TRBD1. CDR3 length: 14 residues. Trimming removed 6 bases from V and 5 bases from J; junction bases left unmatched: 2. Germline values: CDR1 MGHRA, CDR2 YSYEKL. CDR3 amino acids: CASSGQGATGELFF. DNA of the CDR3: TGCGCCAGCAGTGGACAGGGGGCAACCGGGGAGCTGTTTTTT.

The chain employs TRBV27 and TRBJ2-5; D possibly matches TRBD1 or TRBD2 (6 bases each). The CDR3 is 13 residues long. Per germline, CDR1 MNHEY and CDR2 SMNVEV (reference sequence). The V end lost 4 bases, the J end lost 11 bases, and 17 bases lay between the germline ends. Written as DNA, the CDR3 is TGTGCCAGCAGTTGGGACGGGGGCGTTGAGCAGTACTTC. Encoded protein: CASSWDGGVEQYF.

This clonotype is medium-sized. The chain joins TRBV27 to TRBJ2-6; 8 bases fit TRBD1. V trimming: 7 bases; J trimming: 3 bases; junction bases outside the gene matches: 14. The CDR3 totals 18 residues. The V gene's germline CDR1 is MNHEY and CDR2 SMNVEV (reference sequence). As DNA, the CDR3 is TGTGCCAGCACCCCTGAGGGGCAGGGGGCATTTGGGGCCAACGTCCTGACTTTC. Protein product: CASTPEGQGAFGANVLTF.

The chain recombines TRBV10-3 with TRBJ1-1, with D tentatively TRBD1 (5 bases). V was trimmed by 6 bases and J by 6 bases, leaving 11 bases between them. This CDR3 contains 12 residues. Germline V gene data show CDR1 as ENHRY and CDR2 as SYGVKD. As DNA, the CDR3 is TGTGCCATCAGGGGGACGGGGCCTGAAGCTTTCTTT. This encodes CAIRGTGPEAFF.

This clonotype was recorded a few times. A much bigger clone sits one base away, suggesting this may be a read error. The chain employs TRBV27 and TRBJ2-5; D uncertain. The ends were cut back, 5 bases at V and 8 bases at J, with 15 bases in the middle. CDR1 is MNHEY and CDR2 is SMNVEV in the germline V gene (reference sequence). The CDR3 sequence is 13 residues long. CDR3 nucleotides: TGTGCCAGCAGTCTACGGTTACTTGACACCCAGTACTTC. Protein sequence: CASSLRLLDTQYF.

This clonotype was recorded a few times. J is TRBJ2-1 and V is TRBV6-1; TRBD2 aligns across 12 bases. Per the germline V gene, CDR1 is MNHNS and CDR2 is SASEGT. There are 13 residues in the CDR3. Trimming removed 6 bases from V and 12 bases from J; junction bases left unmatched: 6. For the CDR3, the DNA is TGTGCCAGCAGCCCGATGACTAGCGGGAGGCAGTTCTTC. Its translation: CASSPMTSGRQFF.

On this clonotype itself: A junction boundary mismatches the germline segment, possibly from a read error. The chain has TRBV27 and TRBJ2-5; 7 nucleotides agree with TRBD2. The CDR3 consists of 15 residues. Germline lookup yields CDR1 MNHEY and CDR2 SMNVEV (reference sequence). CDR3 residues: CASSSGVRGEDTQYF. In DNA, the CDR3 is TGTGCCAGCAGTTCCGGGGTCCGGGGGGAAGACACCCAGTACTTC.

The chain joins TRBV11-3 to TRBJ2-1, with D uncertain. TRBJ2-7 explains the end of the DNA better; the J call may be wrong. The CDR3 has 13 residues. Germline CDR1 SGHNT, CDR2 YENEEA. The CDR3 DNA reads as TGTGCCAGCAGCCCCGGTGGCCTCAATGAGCAGTACTTC. It encodes CASSPGGLNEQYF.

The rearrangement joins TRBV6-5 to TRBJ2-1; D may correspond to TRBD1 or TRBD2 (5 bases each). The better agreement between TRBJ2-7 and the DNA end casts doubt on the J call. CDR1 and CDR2 from the germline V gene are MNHEY and SVGAGI. This CDR3 is 17 amino acids long. CDR3 residues: CASSYSGAGTRTYEQYF. The DNA for the CDR3 is TGTGCCAGCAGTTACTCGGGTGCCGGGACGCGGACCTACGAGCAGTACTTC.

The rearrangement links TRBV6-1 to TRBJ1-2; D not resolved. CDR3 length: 12 amino acids. Germline V gene sequence: CDR1 MNHNS, CDR2 SASEGT. V shed 2 bases and J shed 8 bases, with 9 bases lying between them. This chain's CDR3 is CASSEPPVGYTF. The CDR3 DNA is TGTGCCAGCAGTGAACCCCCCGTCGGCTACACCTTC.

About this clonotype itself: A read error may produce the germline difference seen at one junction end. The rearrangement uses TRBV10-3 and TRBJ2-3; 9 bases are shared with TRBD2. The CDR3 sequence is 15 residues long. The germline V gene has CDR1 ENHRY and CDR2 SYGVKD. CDR3 sequence: CGGGEGGRDPETQYF. The CDR3 bases are TGTGGCGGGGGGGAGGGGGGCCGTGACCCAGAGACCCAGTACTTT.

CDR3 in DNA: TGTGCCAGCAGGCTCCGGGTACATGACGCCCAGTACTTC. This codes for CASRLRVHDAQYF. This chain uses TRBV27 with TRBJ2-4; D is uncertain. V lost 6 bases to trimming and J lost 13 bases, with 19 bases between them. Germline V CDR1 and CDR2: MNHEY, SMNVEV (reference sequence). The CDR3 consists of 13 residues.

There are a few counts of this clonotype. The rearrangement joins TRBV4-1 to TRBJ2-1; maybe TRBD1 (5 bases). The DNA end lines up better with TRBJ2-7; the J call may be wrong. Germline V gene data show CDR1 as MGHRA and CDR2 as YSYEKL. The CDR3 has 15 residues. CDR3 in DNA: TGCGCCAGCAGCCCCCTTTTCGACAGTTCCCACGAGCAGTACTTC. This gives the protein CASSPLFDSSHEQYF.

As for this clonotype: One junction end disagrees with the germline gene, perhaps due to a read error. The chain combines TRBV27 with TRBJ2-4; weak D call: TRBD2 (5 bases). Germline assignment: CDR1 MNHEY and CDR2 SMNVEV (reference sequence). This CDR3 has 15 residues. For the CDR3, the DNA is TGTGCCCGCAGCCCGCGGCTGGGAGCCAAAGACACGCAGTACTTC. This gives the protein CARSPRLGAKDTQYF.

With respect to this clonotype: Compared with germline, one end of the junction differs, possibly owing to a read error. CDR3 nucleotide sequence: TGCGCCAGCAGTCCTGGGACGGCCGCGAACACCGGGGCGCTGTATTTT. Protein product: CASSPGTAANTGALYF. This chain links TRBV10-1 with TRBJ2-2, with D tentatively TRBD1 or TRBD2 (5 bases each). CDR1 is WNHNN and CDR2 is SYGVQD in the germline V gene (reference sequence). The CDR3 runs 16 residues.